Below are 30 T cell receptor beta chains sequenced from a single sample in a study of blood T cell repertoires in COVID-19. TCRdb keeps only in-frame clones here, not all; method: immunoSEQ multiplex PCR. The data hold about 200,000 clones, with around 80% observed a single time. The sample taken for sequencing was PBMCs or T cells enriched from blood (not recorded which). All receptors come from a man between 40 and 49 years old who had recovered from COVID-19.

This sequence joins TRBV24-1 and TRBJ2-7; TRBD1 aligns across 9 bases. The V gene end was trimmed by 4 bases and the J gene end by 7 bases; junction bases not matched to a gene: 7. Per germline, CDR1 KGHDR and CDR2 SFDVKD. The CDR3 is 14 residues long. CDR3 DNA sequence: TGTGCCACCAGTGAAGCGGGACAGGGAGGAGAGCAGTACTTC. Translating gives CATSEAGQGGEQYF.

The chain is built from TRBV2 and TRBJ1-5; 9 bases are a match to TRBD1. Unmatched junction bases numbered 4, after V lost 4 bases and J lost 6 bases. The CDR3 is 14 residues long. The germline gives CDR1 SNHLY, CDR2 FYNNEI. The CDR3 spells CASSAGQGTQPQHF. The CDR3 bases are TGTGCCAGCAGTGCGGGACAGGGTACTCAGCCCCAGCATTTT.

V and J are TRBV9 and TRBJ2-3; 9 bases map to TRBD1. Trimming removed 2 bases from V and 4 bases from J; junction bases left unmatched: 2. Germline CDR1 SGDLS, CDR2 YYNGEE. CDR3 length: 14 residues. The CDR3 nucleotides are TGTGCCAGCAGCGTTCGACAGGGGGCAGATACGCAGTATTTT. As protein: CASSVRQGADTQYF. The variable domain in full, completed from reference TRBV9 and TRBJ2-3, reads DSGVTQTPKHLITATGQRVTLRCSPRSGDLSVYWYQQSLDQGLQFLIQYYNGEERAKGNILERFSAQQFPDLHSELNLSSLELGDSALYFCASSVRQGADTQYFGPGTRLTVL.

This clone was counted a single time. This chain connects TRBV25-1 to TRBJ1-3, with TRBD1 matching 11 bases. With V trimmed by 8 bases and J by 2 bases, 2 bases remained unmatched. CDR3 length: 14 residues. CDR1 and CDR2 from the germline V gene are MGHDK and SYGVNS. In DNA form, the CDR3 reads TGTGCCAGCCGGGACAGGGGGACTGGAAACACCATATATTTT. Residues: CASRDRGTGNTIYF.

This chain connects TRBV5-1 to TRBJ2-5; 10 bases align to TRBD2. V lost 0 bases, J lost 5 bases, and 10 bases stayed unmatched. This CDR3 region has 17 residues. Looked up from germline, CDR1 is SGHRS and CDR2 is YFSETQ. The CDR3 DNA reads TGCGCCAGCAGCTTGGTGGCTAGCGGGGGACTCTCGGAGACCCAGTACTTC. Its protein is CASSLVASGGLSETQYF.

This chain connects TRBV10-3 to TRBJ1-2; D is unresolved. V was shortened by 3 bases and J by 5 bases, with 16 bases between the two germline ends. Looked up from germline, CDR1 is ENHRY and CDR2 is SYGVKD. The CDR3 has 15 amino acids. The CDR3 DNA reads as TGTGCCATCAGTGATCCCCGGACTGTCTTTTATGGCTACACCTTC. It specifies CAISDPRTVFYGYTF.

The V call is TRBV7-9, the J call TRBJ1-4, with TRBD1 as a possible D gene (6 bases). The CDR3 is made up of 15 amino acids. Germline lookup yields CDR1 SEHNR and CDR2 FQNEAQ (reference sequence). V was pared by 7 bases and J by 0 bases, with 12 bases between. CDR3 sequence reads: CASTDGTPTNEKLFF. The CDR3 nucleotides read TGTGCCAGCACCGATGGGACACCAACTAATGAAAAACTGTTTTTT.

This clone was found a few times. V usage is TRBV5-4 and J usage is TRBJ2-2; the match to TRBD2 covers 11 bases. Germline CDR1 and CDR2: SGHNT and YYREEE (reference sequence). The CDR3 runs 17 residues. With 0 bases clipped from V and 7 bases from J, the junction kept 8 bases outside the gene matches. CDR3 DNA: TGTGCCAGCAGCTTGGTTAGCGGGGGGGCCGTTGGCGGGGAGCTGTTTTTT. This gives the protein CASSLVSGGAVGGELFF.

Turning to this clone: The identical CDR3 is also encoded by other nucleotide sequences in the sample. The CDR3 loop reads CASSLGQGDYGYTF. The CDR3 DNA is TGCGCCAGCAGCTTAGGCCAGGGCGACTATGGCTACACCTTC. The chain has TRBV5-1 and TRBJ1-2; tentatively, D is TRBD1 (5 bases). The CDR3 has 14 amino acids. CDR1 SGHRS and CDR2 YFSETQ come from the germline V gene. Trimming cost V 2 bases and J 3 bases, with 11 bases left between them.

The chain recombines TRBV11-2 with TRBJ1-2, with D maybe TRBD1 (5 bases). Germline CDR1 is SGHAT and CDR2 is FQNNGV. Trimming took off 2 bases at V and 8 bases at J, with 12 bases between the two ends. The CDR3 has 13 residues. CDR3 in amino acids: CASSLSTGPGYTF. The CDR3 bases are TGTGCCAGCAGCTTAAGTACAGGCCCCGGCTACACCTTC.

The chain couples TRBV9 to TRBJ1-6, with D tentatively TRBD1 (6 bases). Germline V gene sequence: CDR1 SGDLS, CDR2 YYNGEE. The CDR3 is 15 amino acids. V was shortened by 2 bases and J by 3 bases, with 9 bases between the two germline ends. The CDR3 region has the DNA TGTGCCAGCAGCGTTGCAGGGGTCTATAATTCACCCCTCCACTTT. This encodes CASSVAGVYNSPLHF.

The rearrangement links TRBV29-1 to TRBJ2-1; possible D gene TRBD2, 6 bases. This CDR3 is built from 12 residues. Germline-derived CDR1 and CDR2 are SQVTM and ANQGSEA. Between the trimmed V and J ends, which lost 3 bases and 9 bases, there was a span of 12 bases. CDR3 sequence reads: CSVEGDWLEQFF. DNA for the CDR3: TGCAGCGTTGAGGGGGACTGGCTTGAGCAGTTCTTC.

The V gene is TRBV9, the J gene TRBJ1-4; D is perhaps TRBD1 (5 bases). The V gene lost 3 bases and the J gene lost 8 bases, with 23 bases spanning the gap. The CDR3 has 17 residues. Germline CDR1 and CDR2: SGDLS and YYNGEE. DNA for the CDR3: TGTGCCAGCAGCGAAGGGGAACTCGCAGGCGGGGTCGAAAAACTGTTTTTT. Amino acid sequence: CASSEGELAGGVEKLFF.

The chain couples TRBV7-2 to TRBJ1-3, with D possibly matching TRBD1 (5 bases). Germline CDR1 reads SGHTA; CDR2 reads FQGNSA. V lost 2 bases and J 2 bases, leaving 10 bases between the germline ends. The CDR3 spans 15 residues. Here the CDR3 reads CASSLSGGAGNTIYF. CDR3 DNA sequence: TGTGCCAGCAGCTTATCTGGGGGGGCTGGAAACACCATATATTTT.

The chain carries TRBV2 and TRBJ2-5, with TRBD1 matching 10 bases. CDR3 length: 14 amino acids. Trimming at V came to 2 bases and at J to 9 bases, leaving 6 bases not matched to a gene. Germline assignment: CDR1 SNHLY and CDR2 FYNNEI. DNA for the CDR3: TGTGCCAGCAGTGAACCGGGACAGGGGCATCCCCAGTACTTC. Protein: CASSEPGQGHPQYF. Combining the CDR3 with reference TRBV2 and TRBJ2-5 gives the whole variable domain EPEVTQTPSHQVTQMGQEVILRCVPISNHLYFYWYRQILGQKVEFLVSFYNNEISEKSEIFDDQFSVERPDGSNFTLKIRSTKLEDSAMYFCASSEPGQGHPQYFGPGTRLLVL.

The chain recombines TRBV28 with TRBJ1-2; TRBD1 matches 7 bases. The CDR3 runs 13 residues. J lost 5 bases, V lost 6 bases, and 6 bases had no gene match. Germline V gene sequence: CDR1 MDHEN, CDR2 SYDVKM. CDR3 in amino acids: CASRSRDSYGYTF. The CDR3 bases are TGTGCCAGCAGAAGCCGGGACAGTTATGGCTACACCTTC.

Comments on this clone: The same CDR3 also results from other DNA sequences found in this sample. The chain combines TRBV9 with TRBJ2-7; possible D gene TRBD2, 5 bases. Per germline, CDR1 SGDLS and CDR2 YYNGEE. CDR3 length: 13 amino acids. V lost 0 bases, J lost 1 base, and 5 bases lay in between. The CDR3 is CASSVGGSYEQYF. The DNA for the CDR3 is TGTGCCAGCAGCGTAGGCGGGTCCTACGAGCAGTACTTC.

With respect to this clone: Other nucleotide sequences from this sample produce the same CDR3. This chain uses TRBV9 with TRBJ2-3, with D maybe TRBD2 (6 bases). Trimming removed 2 bases at V and 0 bases at J, with 7 bases between. Germline CDR1 is SGDLS and CDR2 is YYNGEE. The CDR3 sequence is 14 residues long. CDR3 bases: TGTGCCAGCAGCGTGGGGGGAAGCACAGATACGCAGTATTTT. Translating gives CASSVGGSTDTQYF.

The genes are TRBV11-3 and TRBJ2-2; maybe TRBD1 (6 bases). With 4 bases removed from V and 5 bases from J, the gap between germline ends came to 8 bases. The CDR3 extends over 13 amino acids. From germline, CDR1 is SGHNT and CDR2 YENEEA. Here the CDR3 reads CASSWGQTGELFF. CDR3 DNA: TGTGCCAGCAGCTGGGGACAAACCGGGGAGCTGTTTTTT.

This rearrangement joins TRBV24-1 to TRBJ2-3; tentatively, D is TRBD1 (9 bases). The CDR3 consists of 17 residues. Trimming took off 3 bases at V and 8 bases at J, with 23 bases between the two ends. Germline-derived CDR1 and CDR2 are KGHDR and SFDVKD. CDR3 loop: CATSDRSSGRQGGTQYF. The CDR3, as DNA: TGTGCCACCAGTGATAGATCGAGCGGGAGACAGGGGGGTACGCAGTATTTT.

The rearrangement uses TRBV24-1 and TRBJ1-2; possible D gene TRBD1, 6 bases. Per the germline V gene, CDR1 is KGHDR and CDR2 is SFDVKD. Trimming took off 4 bases at V and 3 bases at J, with 17 bases between the two ends. CDR3 length: 16 residues. The CDR3: CATSDGRRGPYYGYTF. CDR3 DNA sequence: TGTGCCACCAGTGACGGCCGGCGGGGGCCTTACTATGGCTACACCTTC.

In its sample, this clone was seen many times. The rearrangement links TRBV4-1 to TRBJ2-3; 10 nucleotides line up with TRBD2. The V segment lost 0 bases and the J segment 9 bases; nucleotides outside the gene matches: 6. Germline CDR1 reads MGHRA; CDR2 reads YSYEKL. This CDR3 spans 15 amino acids. The CDR3 bases are TGCGCCAGCAGCCAAGAGAGGGTAGCGGGGGGCACGCAGTATTTT. Protein: CASSQERVAGGTQYF.

This rearrangement joins TRBV2 to TRBJ1-2, with TRBD1 matching over 9 bases. Germline CDR1 is SNHLY and CDR2 is FYNNEI. The CDR3 length is 13 residues. Trimming removed 6 bases from V and 8 bases from J; junction bases left unmatched: 7. The CDR3 sequence is CASSAQGALGYTF. The CDR3 region has the DNA TGTGCCAGCAGCGCACAGGGGGCGCTAGGCTACACCTTC.

The J gene is TRBJ1-4, the V gene TRBV6-5, with D possibly being TRBD1 (5 bases). V lost 2 bases and J lost 10, with 14 bases in between. Germline CDR1 is MNHEY and CDR2 is SVGAGI. CDR3 length: 14 residues. The CDR3 is CASSYGGTDGKLFF. CDR3 nucleotides: TGTGCCAGCAGTTACGGGGGGACCGACGGAAAACTGTTTTTT.

The J gene is TRBJ2-7, the V gene TRBV5-5; 7 bases fit TRBD1. This CDR3 contains 16 residues. The germline V gene has CDR1 SGHKS and CDR2 YYEKEE (reference sequence). The J segment lost 4 bases and the V segment lost 4 bases, leaving 14 bases of the junction unmatched. CDR3 DNA: TGTGCCAGCAGCCCCTCGTCAGGGGGAGTCGCGTACGAGCAGTACTTC. It specifies CASSPSSGGVAYEQYF. Variable domain in full (rest from reference TRBV5-5 and TRBJ2-7): DAGVTQSPTHLIKTRGQQVTLRCSPISGHKSVSWYQQVLGQGPQFIFQYYEKEERGRGNFPDRFSARQFPNYSSELNVNALLLGDSALYLCASSPSSGGVAYEQYFGPGTRLTVT.

The V call is TRBV5-4, the J call TRBJ2-5, with 9 bases aligning to TRBD1. The V segment lost 2 bases and the J segment 4 bases; nucleotides outside the gene matches: 6. This CDR3 is 15 amino acids long. Per germline, CDR1 SGHNT and CDR2 YYREEE (reference sequence). The CDR3 loop is CASSLRTGEGETQYF. The CDR3 bases are TGTGCCAGCAGCTTAAGGACAGGGGAGGGAGAGACCCAGTACTTC.

The CDR3 nucleotides are TGTGCCAGCAGTATTGGGGGCTTCAATGAGCAGTTCTTC. Amino acids: CASSIGGFNEQFF. This chain uses TRBV6-2 or TRBV6-3 with TRBJ2-1, with D perhaps TRBD1 (6 bases). The CDR3 spans 13 residues. Deletions cut 5 bases from V and 6 bases from J, with 11 bases between. The V gene's germline CDR1 is MNHEY and CDR2 SVGEGT.

The genes are TRBV6-5 and TRBJ1-1; D is possibly TRBD1 (6 bases). From germline, CDR1 is MNHEY and CDR2 SVGAGI. The CDR3 is 13 amino acids. The V end lost 2 bases, the J end lost 6 bases, and 10 bases lay between the germline ends. The DNA for the CDR3 is TGTGCCAGCAGTTACGTGGGGGCGGCTGAAGCTTTCTTT. Translation: CASSYVGAAEAFF.

In this sample, this clone turned up once. V gene TRBV7-9 combines with J gene TRBJ1-1; unclear D gene. The CDR3 extends over 14 amino acids. V was clipped by 8 bases and J by 4 bases, with 17 bases between them. Germline assignment: CDR1 SEHNR and CDR2 FQNEAQ (reference sequence). The DNA of the CDR3 is TGTGCCAGCCGCCCCCTAGTCCCCGCCACTGAAGCTTTCTTT. The encoded protein is CASRPLVPATEAFF.

The chain links TRBV25-1 to TRBJ2-7; 7 positions match TRBD1. The CDR3 sequence is 16 residues long. Trimming cost V 3 bases and J 1 base; bases outside gene matches: 9. Germline CDR1 and CDR2: MGHDK and SYGVNS. CDR3 sequence (DNA): TGTGCCAGCAGTGATTGGGACAGCGGCAAATCCTACGAGCAGTACTTC. Amino acids: CASSDWDSGKSYEQYF.